This entry lists 16 T cell receptor beta chains sequenced from one sample in a study of shared clonotypes between healthy human individuals. Positively selected for CCR7, the CD45RO-negative cells used as naive CD8 cells excluded terminally differentiated effector memory CD45RA+ cells. Sequencing was performed with immunoSEQ multiplex PCR; in TCRdb, only in-frame clones are kept and a portion is missing. The sample lists 550,000 to 650,000 clones; 95% to 96% were seen once. The sequencing input was naive CD8+ T cells sorted from blood. These receptor sequences come from a woman in her 30s in good health.

V gene TRBV25-1 combines with J gene TRBJ2-7; D not certain. The germline V gene has CDR1 MGHDK and CDR2 SYGVNS. The V gene lost 2 bases and the J gene lost 3 bases, with 14 bases spanning the gap. This CDR3 contains 15 residues. The CDR3 is CASSEDGPRFYEQYF. CDR3 DNA sequence: TGTGCCAGCAGTGAAGACGGGCCAAGATTCTACGAGCAGTACTTC.

The rearrangement links TRBV6-5 to TRBJ2-1, with TRBD2 identical over 13 bases. The CDR3 covers 15 residues. CDR1 MNHEY and CDR2 SVGAGI come from the germline V gene. After removal of 9 bases from V and 3 bases from J, the junction contained 5 bases not matched to a gene. The CDR3 loop reads CASLGLAGDYNEQFF. Written as DNA, the CDR3 is TGTGCCAGTCTTGGACTAGCGGGAGACTACAATGAGCAGTTCTTC.

This clone appeared once. The chain combines TRBV7-9 with TRBJ1-3, with 7 bases identical to TRBD1. The CDR3 runs 13 residues. Germline assignment: CDR1 SEHNR and CDR2 FQNEAQ (reference sequence). J gave up 3 bases and V 10 bases, and 6 bases lay outside the gene matches. The CDR3 nucleotides read TGTGCCACTCTTGGGGACAGTGGAAACACCATATATTTT. Residues: CATLGDSGNTIYF.

The CDR3 nucleotides read TGTGCCAGTACCTATGGTGAGAACACTGAAGCTTTCTTT. Protein: CASTYGENTEAFF. The chain employs TRBV19 and TRBJ1-1, with unresolved D. V was shortened by 7 bases and J by 1 base, with 10 bases between the two germline ends. This CDR3 spans 13 amino acids. CDR1 and CDR2 (germline): LNHDA, SQIVND (reference sequence).

This chain joins TRBV4-1 and TRBJ1-3; no firm D call. The length of the CDR3 is 14 residues. V was pared by 3 bases and J by 0 bases, with 6 bases between. Germline values: CDR1 MGHRA, CDR2 YSYEKL. This chain's CDR3 is CASSHGTSGNTIYF. DNA of the CDR3: TGCGCCAGCAGCCACGGTACCTCTGGAAACACCATATATTTT.

The chain joins TRBV28 to TRBJ2-3; D is undetermined. Germline values: CDR1 MDHEN, CDR2 SYDVKM. Deletions cut 1 base from V and 2 bases from J, with 13 bases between. CDR3 length: 16 amino acids. Here the CDR3 reads CASSLYRVGYTDTQYF. The DNA of the CDR3 is TGTGCCAGCAGTTTATATAGGGTAGGGTACACAGATACGCAGTATTTT.

The chain is built from TRBV4-1 and TRBJ2-1, with TRBD2 matching over 11 bases. After removal of 3 bases from V and 2 bases from J, the junction contained 9 bases not matched to a gene. Germline V gene sequence: CDR1 MGHRA, CDR2 YSYEKL. This CDR3 is 18 amino acids long. The CDR3 here is CASSHLLAGEFPYNEQFF. The DNA of the CDR3 is TGCGCCAGCAGCCACCTACTAGCGGGAGAATTCCCCTACAATGAGCAGTTCTTC.

This chain links TRBV28 with TRBJ1-1; 10 bases are a match to TRBD1. CDR1 is MDHEN, CDR2 SYDVKM, per germline. This CDR3 has 18 amino acids. V lost 4 bases, J lost 5 bases, and 16 bases stayed unmatched. The CDR3 spells CASSSYFHLTGGQTEAFF. The CDR3 DNA reads TGTGCCAGCAGTTCATATTTTCATCTGACAGGGGGCCAAACTGAAGCTTTCTTT. Looking up the rest from reference TRBV28 and TRBJ1-1 gives the full variable domain: DVKVTQSSRYLVKRTGEKVFLECVQDMDHENMFWYRQDPGLGLRLIYFSYDVKMKEKGDIPEGYSVSREKKERFSLILESASTNQTSMYLCASSSYFHLTGGQTEAFFGQGTRLTVV.

In this sample, this clone turned up a few times. V usage is TRBV5-1 and J usage is TRBJ1-2; 8 bases map to TRBD1. J was trimmed by 6 bases and V by 7 bases; bases with no gene match: 5. This CDR3 is 12 amino acids long. CDR1 and CDR2 from the germline V gene are SGHRS and YFSETQ. CDR3 in amino acids: CASGQGSDGYTF. CDR3 coding DNA: TGCGCCAGCGGACAGGGTAGCGATGGCTACACCTTC.

The V and J genes are TRBV2 and TRBJ2-7, with 7 bases lining up with TRBD2. CDR3 size: 13 residues. Germline V gene sequence: CDR1 SNHLY, CDR2 FYNNEI. Unmatched junction bases numbered 7, after V lost 10 bases and J lost 1 base. The CDR3 DNA reads as TGTGCCACGAAGGGACTACCATCCTACGAGCAGTACTTC. This translates into CATKGLPSYEQYF. Variable domain in full (rest from reference TRBV2 and TRBJ2-7): EPEVTQTPSHQVTQMGQEVILRCVPISNHLYFYWYRQILGQKVEFLVSFYNNEISEKSEIFDDQFSVERPDGSNFTLKIRSTKLEDSAMYFCATKGLPSYEQYFGPGTRLTVT.

The chain is built from TRBV4-3 and TRBJ2-7, with D tentatively TRBD2 (6 bases). The V gene lost 4 bases and the J gene lost 5 bases, with 18 bases spanning the gap. Germline loops: CDR1 LGHNA, CDR2 YSLEER. The length of the CDR3 is 15 residues. The CDR3 loop reads CASSLTRLSSHEQYF. CDR3 nucleotide sequence: TGCGCCAGCAGCCTGACTAGACTCTCGTCCCACGAGCAGTACTTC.

The chain employs TRBV10-1 and TRBJ2-1; no clear D. The CDR3 covers 16 residues. In germline, CDR1 is WNHNN, CDR2 SYGVQD (reference sequence). Trimming took off 2 bases at V and 2 bases at J, with 13 bases between the two ends. CDR3 nucleotides: TGCGCCAGCAGTGAGACAGAACTGTCTACCTACAATGAGCAGTTCTTC. Its protein is CASSETELSTYNEQFF.

This chain connects TRBV6-1 to TRBJ2-7; 8 bases are a match to TRBD1. Germline CDR1 is MNHNS and CDR2 is SASEGT. The CDR3 is 14 residues long. The V and J ends lost 7 bases and 2 bases, in that order; junction bases with no gene match: 7. Here the CDR3 reads CASKAGTGAYEQYF. CDR3 nucleotide sequence: TGTGCCAGCAAAGCCGGGACAGGAGCCTACGAGCAGTACTTC.

The chain combines TRBV11-2 with TRBJ2-7, with 7 nucleotides matching TRBD1. Losses at the gene ends were 4 bases for V and 6 bases for J; bases not matched to a gene: 12. The CDR3 totals 15 residues. Germline assignment: CDR1 SGHAT and CDR2 FQNNGV. The CDR3 DNA reads TGTGCCAGCAGCTCTACGGACAGGCGACTTGTCGAGCAGTACTTC. Its translation: CASSSTDRRLVEQYF.

The chain is built from TRBV27 and TRBJ2-3, with D unclear. CDR1 and CDR2 from the germline V gene are MNHEY and SMNVEV (reference sequence). Trimming stripped 6 bases from V and 3 bases from J, with 7 bases between. This CDR3 region has 12 residues. CDR3 amino acids: CASRIGTDTQYF. The CDR3 DNA reads as TGTGCCAGCAGGATCGGTACAGATACGCAGTATTTT.

The genes are TRBV14 and TRBJ2-7; TRBD1 matches 9 bases. The length of the CDR3 is 15 residues. Trimming cost V 3 bases and J 1 base; bases outside gene matches: 4. Germline V gene lookup returns CDR1 SGHDN and CDR2 FVKESK. CDR3 amino acids: CASSQETGGSYEQYF. Here the CDR3 DNA reads TGTGCCAGCAGCCAGGAGACAGGGGGGTCCTACGAGCAGTACTTC.